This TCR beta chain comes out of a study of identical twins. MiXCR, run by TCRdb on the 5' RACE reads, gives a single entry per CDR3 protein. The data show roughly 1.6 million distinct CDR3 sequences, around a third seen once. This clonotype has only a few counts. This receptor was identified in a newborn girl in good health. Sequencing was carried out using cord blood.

The CDR3 is CASSRTGGALNEQFF. The CDR3 nucleotides are TGCGCCAGCAGCCGTACAGGGGGCGCCCTTAATGAGCAGTTCTTC. The rearrangement joins TRBV4-1 to TRBJ2-1, with TRBD1 identical over 9 bases. V shed 4 bases and J 7 bases; nucleotides not matched to a gene: 8. This CDR3 is built from 15 residues. Germline CDR1 is MGHRA and CDR2 is YSYEKL.